A selection of T cell receptor beta chains follows, all from one sample in a study of T cells in localized non-small cell lung cancer. The repertoire was sequenced with immunoSEQ multiplex PCR; TCRdb's copy has only in-frame clones and lacks some. The sample contains 1,300 to 1,500 clones, under 35% of which appear only once. The specimen comprised lung tumor tissue, sampled before any cancer treatment. These receptors came from a male donor at least 60 years old with stage I squamous cell lung carcinoma. CDR3s include the opening cysteine and the closing phenylalanine or tryptophan. A D gene is named only where the DNA matches it firmly. The size entry is marked missing in some rows and otherwise reads once, few, many or a size class.

>TRBD1|few|TRBV2|TRBJ1-1
CSLPSQDRVDTEAFF
TGTTCTCTGCCCTCTCAGGACAGGGTGGACACTGAAGCTTTCTTT
>-|large|TRBV11-3|TRBJ1-1
CASSLMERNTEAFF
TGTGCCAGCAGCTTGATGGAGCGGAACACTGAAGCTTTCTTT
>-|-|TRBV11-3|TRBJ1-1
CASSPLGFSMNTEAFF
TGTGCCAGCAGCCCCCTAGGCTTTTCCATGAACACTGAAGCTTTCTTT
>-|-|TRBV4-1|TRBJ1-1
CASSPPPAGNTEAFF
TGCGCCAGCAGCCCCCCACCGGCAGGTAACACTGAAGCTTTCTTT
>-|few|TRBV15|TRBJ1-2
CATSRDSQGSYGYTF
TGTGCCACCAGCAGAGATTCACAAGGAAGCTATGGCTACACCTTC
>-|few|TRBV6-8|TRBJ1-2
CASSQLATDGYTF
TGTGCCAGCAGTCAACTTGCGACGGATGGCTACACCTTC
>TRBD1|-|TRBV27|TRBJ1-5
CASSSLPGTGNQPQHF
TGTGCCAGCAGTTCGCTCCCCGGGACAGGGAATCAGCCCCAGCATTTT
>-|few|TRBV7-7|TRBJ1-2
CASSLFRSGNGDDGYTF
TGTGCCAGCAGCTTATTCCGTTCTGGGAACGGTGATGATGGCTACACCTTC
>-|-|TRBV18|TRBJ2-7
CASSPRDDEQYF
TGTGCCAGCTCACCCCGGGACGACGAGCAGTACTTC
>-|large|TRBV9|TRBJ1-1
CASSVGVGPNTEAFF
TGTGCCAGCAGCGTAGGAGTTGGGCCGAACACTGAAGCTTTCTTT
>-|-|TRBV14|TRBJ1-5
CASSQEGYNQPQHF
TGTGCCAGCAGCCAAGAGGGCTACAATCAGCCCCAGCATTTT
>-|few|TRBV5-1|TRBJ1-4
CASSLVGRDEEKLFF
TGCGCCAGCAGCTTGGTGGGCAGGGATGAGGAAAAACTGTTTTTT
>-|-|TRBV19|TRBJ2-1
CASGPGVSYNEQFF
TGTGCCAGTGGACCGGGGGTTTCCTACAATGAGCAGTTCTTC
>-|large|TRBV9|TRBJ1-4
CASSENGQATNEKLFF
TGTGCCAGCAGCGAAAACGGACAAGCAACTAATGAAAAACTGTTTTTT
>-|-|TRBV6-8|TRBJ2-1
CASSPVTGNEQFF
TGTGCCAGCAGTCCGGTTACAGGGAATGAGCAGTTCTTC
>TRBD1|medium-sized|TRBV11-3|TRBJ2-6
CASSFRGPGANVLTF
TGTGCCAGCAGCTTCAGGGGGCCCGGGGCCAACGTCCTGACTTTC
>TRBD1|-|TRBV23-1|TRBJ2-7
CASSQAGTGPYEQYF
TGCGCCAGCAGTCAGGCGGGGACAGGGCCCTACGAGCAGTACTTC
>-|once|TRBV18|TRBJ1-5
CASSPDGHSNQPQHF
TGTGCCAGCTCACCGGACGGTCATAGCAATCAGCCCCAGCATTTT
>-|-|TRBV29-1|TRBJ1-1
CSGLKTGTTEAFF
TGCAGCGGTCTCAAAACAGGGACTACTGAAGCTTTCTTT
>TRBD2|medium-sized|TRBV6-8|TRBJ2-1
CASSYRTSPGREQFF
TGTGCCAGCAGTTACCGGACTAGCCCCGGTAGAGAGCAGTTCTTC
>-|-|TRBV7-6|TRBJ1-1
CASRLYGAGTEAFF
TGTGCCAGCAGGCTCTATGGGGCTGGAACTGAAGCTTTCTTT
>-|hyperexpanded|TRBV14|TRBJ2-1
CASSRDLGENEQFF
TGTGCCAGCAGCCGGGACCTAGGGGAAAATGAGCAGTTCTTC
>-|-|TRBV19|TRBJ2-5
CASSIGGQGETQYF
TGTGCCAGTAGTATAGGGGGACAAGGGGAGACCCAGTACTTC
>-|-|TRBV10-2|TRBJ1-1
CASSDPWGGTNTEAFF
TGCGCCAGCAGTGACCCCTGGGGGGGCACGAACACTGAAGCTTTCTTT
>TRBD1|large|TRBV6-8|TRBJ1-1
CAIRDRENTEAFF
TGTGCCATCAGGGACAGGGAGAACACTGAAGCTTTCTTT
>TRBD2|few|TRBV11-3|TRBJ2-3
CASSLGLAGGTDTQYF
TGTGCCAGCAGCTTGGGACTAGCGGGAGGTACAGATACGCAGTATTTT
>-|-|TRBV12-5|TRBJ2-5
CASGLVRVGLETQYF
TGTGCTAGTGGTTTGGTACGTGTTGGGTTGGAGACCCAGTACTTC
>-|-|TRBV6-8|TRBJ2-1
CASSITGNEQFF
TGTGCCAGCAGCATCACAGGGAATGAGCAGTTCTTC
>-|-|TRBV29-1|TRBJ1-2
CSVEGGRGGYTF
TGCAGCGTTGAGGGTGGCAGGGGTGGCTACACCTTC